This T cell receptor (beta chain) was identified during a study of identical twins. Study results and caveats: The study reached conclusions through statistical analysis that was cross-sectional, not following the same donors. High-abundance cord blood beta clonotypes had fewer insertions; memory repertoires showed none.

One entry per CDR3 protein results from TCRdb running MiXCR on the 5' RACE reads. The sample consists of around 960,000 distinct CDR3 sequences, 9% to 15% of them appearing once. Germline-derived CDR1 and CDR2 are LNHNV and YYDKDF (reference sequence). V gave up 0 bases and J gave up 9 bases, with 6 bases separating them. The CDR3 loop spans 12 amino acids. The table lists this clonotype with many counts. Antigen unknown. These sequences were also reported in another study, on yellow fever vaccine responses in identical twins. As reported in that work: Among the twins, the vaccine T cell response reportedly seemed partly convergent and partly personalized.

The chain links TRBV15 to TRBJ2-1; D ambiguous. Sequenced material: PBMCs. The clonotype was recovered from a woman aged 18 to 35 in good health. The CDR3 coding sequence is TGTGCCACCAGCAGAGAAGTCGGTGAGCAGTTCTTC. As protein: CATSREVGEQFF.